The source of this T cell receptor (beta chain) is a study of breast tumors, draining lymph nodes, adjacent tissues. Study-wide results and caveats: Data fit most tumor T cells coming from lymph node, expanding in tumor.

Only a few counts were recorded for this clonotype. Its cognate antigen is unknown. J was trimmed by 2 bases and V by 4 bases; bases with no gene match: 27. Germline values: CDR1 SGHNT, CDR2 YYREEE (reference sequence). This CDR3 is 22 amino acids long. TCRdb fed the multiplex PCR reads into MiXCR, producing one record per CDR3 protein. The data hold fewer than 300,000 distinct CDR3 sequences, with about 34% observed a single time. Breast cancer patients provided tissue from their axillary draining lymph nodes. J is TRBJ2-3 and V is TRBV5-4; 8 nucleotides agree with TRBD2. The sequence came from a female donor with breast cancer. Some clones in this sample may be carry-over from other donors' samples. What was sequenced was axillary lymph node tissue. The CDR3 reads CASSLTSARGSHTSSLTDTQYF. In DNA, the CDR3 is TGTGCCAGCAGCCTGACTAGCGCGAGGGGTAGCCACACTTCCTCTCTCACAGATACGCAGTATTTT.